Described below is a single T cell receptor (beta chain) sequence and its context. This receptor's antigen is unknown. Base-call qualities are not available, and no considerably larger clone is one nucleotide away. The library came from RT-PCR. The instrument was an Illumina HiSeq 2500. TCRdb cleaned the public reads at Q25 with fastp, built clones with MiXCR and kept in-frame beta chains. Every CDR3 protein is listed once, alongside the most common genes and DNA of its rows. The sample profile shows roughly 780,000 distinct CDR3 sequences; roughly 20% of them were found once. The ten largest make up approximately 10% of the sample. The sample belongs to a study of response to subunit inactivated influenza vaccine (dated by TCRdb to between 2018 and 2020). Context from the whole study: The study used deep quantitative T cell receptor repertoire profiling to track responses to a trivalent subunit inactivated influenza vaccine.

Including cysteine and phenylalanine, the CDR3 has 15 amino acids. Of the read, only the CDR3 DNA is kept; its 45 bases are in frame from base 1. The germline V gene (reference sequence) yields DFQATT for CDR1 and SNEGSKA for CDR2. V loses 0 bases of germline sequence and J loses 2 bases, and the interval between the two ends is 12 bases. The study at large found these results: It was suggested by the authors that each seasonal influenza vaccination may recruit only a limited number of new T cells.

The source of this sequence is a man aged 45-65 years who received an inactivated influenza vaccine. Donor details come from another sample of the same person, matched by shared clones. Sequenced here: PBMCs from blood, sampled 5 days after vaccination. Recombination linked TRBV20-1 to TRBJ2-3, with the D gene call left open. CDR3 protein: CSARDFSDATDTQYF. The bases are TGCAGTGCTAGAGACTTTAGTGACGCCACAGATACGCAGTATTTT.